A single T cell receptor beta chain is shown here with its context. Primers: 60 Vbeta forward and 13 Jbeta reverse. Profiling relied on immunoSEQ multiplex PCR, and the TCRdb table lists in-frame clones only, not all of them. This table holds about 140,000 clones, roughly 78% found once. This entry comes from a study of cytomegalovirus exposure and HLA in healthy donors. Material for sequencing was PBMCs. The sequence came from a female donor in good health and CMV-seronegative.

The CDR3 loop is CASIPGQGRYAQHF. Written as DNA, the CDR3 is TGTGCCAGCATTCCGGGACAGGGGCGTTATGCCCAGCATTTT. V usage is TRBV6-5 and J usage is TRBJ1-5, with 10 bases lining up with TRBD1. Trimming took 7 bases from V and 11 from J; bases not matched to a gene: 11. The germline gives CDR1 MNHEY, CDR2 SVGAGI. The CDR3 consists of 14 residues.